The TCR beta chain under discussion was sequenced for a study of T cell clones after liver transplantation. Looking at the study overall: Tolerance: complete withdrawal held at least one year, liver enzymes staying within twice normal. Blood was drawn pre-transplant, before withdrawal, and after full or failed withdrawal.

CDR1 is LNHDA and CDR2 is SQIVND in the germline V gene (reference sequence). Trimming removed 7 bases at V and 2 bases at J, with 11 bases between. The CDR3 is made up of 13 amino acids. Method: immunoSEQ multiplex PCR; TCRdb's copy keeps in-frame clones and lacks some. Of tens of thousands of clones listed, over 80% are singletons. Sequenced material: CD4+ T cells from blood, taken at the 22-month timepoint. The TCR originated in a human patient who received a liver transplant. Part of the T cells may come from the graft donor. The rearrangement joins TRBV19 to TRBJ1-2, with a possible D match to TRBD1 (6 bases). CDR3 in DNA: TGTGCCAGTACCATTAGGGGGAACTATGGCTACACCTTC. This translates into CASTIRGNYGYTF. The full variable domain, completed using reference TRBV19 and TRBJ1-2, is DGGITQSPKYLFRKEGQNVTLSCEQNLNHDAMYWYRQDPGQGLRLIYYSQIVNDFQKGDIAEGYSVSREKKESFPLTVTSAQKNPTAFYLCASTIRGNYGYTFGSGTRLTVV.